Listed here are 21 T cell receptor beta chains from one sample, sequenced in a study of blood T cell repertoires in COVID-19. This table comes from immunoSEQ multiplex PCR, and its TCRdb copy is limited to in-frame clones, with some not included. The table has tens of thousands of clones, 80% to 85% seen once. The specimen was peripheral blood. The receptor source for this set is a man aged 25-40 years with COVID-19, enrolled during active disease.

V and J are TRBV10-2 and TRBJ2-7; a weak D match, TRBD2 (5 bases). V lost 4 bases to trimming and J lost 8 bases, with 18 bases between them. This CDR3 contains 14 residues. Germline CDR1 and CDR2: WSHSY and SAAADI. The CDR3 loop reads CASSGLFEGRKQYF. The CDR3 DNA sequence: TGCGCCAGCAGTGGTCTCTTTGAGGGTCGAAAGCAGTACTTC.

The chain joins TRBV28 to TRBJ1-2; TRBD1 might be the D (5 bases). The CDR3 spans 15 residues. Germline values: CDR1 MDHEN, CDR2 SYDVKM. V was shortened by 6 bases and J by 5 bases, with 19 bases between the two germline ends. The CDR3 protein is CASRSSGQGGYGYTF. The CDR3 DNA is TGTGCCAGCAGATCGTCCGGGCAGGGAGGTTATGGCTACACCTTC.

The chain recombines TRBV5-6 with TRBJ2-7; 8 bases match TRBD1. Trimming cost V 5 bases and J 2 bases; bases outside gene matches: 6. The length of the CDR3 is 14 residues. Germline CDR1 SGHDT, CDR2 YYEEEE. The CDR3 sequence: CASRLGQGPYEQYF. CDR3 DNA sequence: TGTGCCAGCAGGTTAGGACAGGGACCCTACGAGCAGTACTTC.

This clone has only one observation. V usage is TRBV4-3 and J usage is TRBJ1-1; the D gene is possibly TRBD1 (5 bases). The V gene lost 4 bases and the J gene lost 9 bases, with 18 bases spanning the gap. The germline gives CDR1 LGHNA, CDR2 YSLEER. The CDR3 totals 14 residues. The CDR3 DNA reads TGCGCCAGCAGCCTCGGGGGGACGGGAGGCCAAGCTTTCTTT. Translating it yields CASSLGGTGGQAFF.

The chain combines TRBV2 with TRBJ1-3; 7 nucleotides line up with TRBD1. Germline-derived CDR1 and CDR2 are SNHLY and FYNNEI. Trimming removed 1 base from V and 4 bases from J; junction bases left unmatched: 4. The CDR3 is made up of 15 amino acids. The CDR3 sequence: CASSEEGGEGNTIYF. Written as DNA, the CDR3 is TGTGCCAGCAGTGAAGAAGGGGGCGAAGGAAACACCATATATTTT.

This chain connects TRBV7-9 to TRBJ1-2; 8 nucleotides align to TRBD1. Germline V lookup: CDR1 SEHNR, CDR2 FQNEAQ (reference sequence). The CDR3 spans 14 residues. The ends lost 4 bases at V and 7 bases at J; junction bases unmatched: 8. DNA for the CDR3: TGTGCCAGCAGCTCTCCACAGGGGGGGATTGGCTACACCTTC. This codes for CASSSPQGGIGYTF.

Here the CDR3 reads CASSAAGTRNEKLFF. The CDR3 DNA sequence: TGTGCCAGCAGCGCGGCGGGTACCCGTAATGAAAAACTGTTTTTT. V is TRBV5-4 and J is TRBJ1-4; D uncertain. CDR3 size: 15 residues. Germline loops: CDR1 SGHNT, CDR2 YYREEE (reference sequence). The V end lost 4 bases, the J end lost 4 bases, and 14 bases lay between the germline ends. Supplemented by reference TRBV5-4 and TRBJ1-4, the full variable domain reads ETGVTQSPTHLIKTRGQQVTLRCSSQSGHNTVSWYQQALGQGPQFIFQYYREEENGRGNFPPRFSGLQFPNYSSELNVNALELDDSALYLCASSAAGTRNEKLFFGSGTQLSVL.

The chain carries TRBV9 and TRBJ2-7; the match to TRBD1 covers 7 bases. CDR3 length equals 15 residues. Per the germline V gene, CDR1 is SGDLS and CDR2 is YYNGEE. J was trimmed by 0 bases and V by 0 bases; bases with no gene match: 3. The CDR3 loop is CASSVGQGVSYEQYF. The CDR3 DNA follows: TGTGCCAGCAGCGTAGGACAGGGAGTCTCCTACGAGCAGTACTTC.

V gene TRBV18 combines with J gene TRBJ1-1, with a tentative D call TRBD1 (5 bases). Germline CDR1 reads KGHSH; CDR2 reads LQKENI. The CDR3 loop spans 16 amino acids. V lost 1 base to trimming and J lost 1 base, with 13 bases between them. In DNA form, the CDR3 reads TGTGCCAGCTCACCACGCGGGGGGGGAGGGAACACTGAAGCTTTCTTT. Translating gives CASSPRGGGGNTEAFF.

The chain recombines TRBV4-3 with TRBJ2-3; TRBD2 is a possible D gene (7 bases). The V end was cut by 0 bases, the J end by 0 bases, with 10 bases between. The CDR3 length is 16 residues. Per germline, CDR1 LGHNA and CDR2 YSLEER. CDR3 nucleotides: TGCGCCAGCAGCCAAGACGGGGGGCAAAGCACAGATACGCAGTATTTT. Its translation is CASSQDGGQSTDTQYF.

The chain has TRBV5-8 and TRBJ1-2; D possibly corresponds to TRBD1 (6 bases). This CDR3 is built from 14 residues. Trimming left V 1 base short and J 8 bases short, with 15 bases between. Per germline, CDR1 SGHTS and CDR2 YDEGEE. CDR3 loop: CASSLRQGTNGYTF. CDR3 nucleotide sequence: TGTGCCAGCAGCTTGAGGCAGGGGACAAACGGCTACACCTTC.

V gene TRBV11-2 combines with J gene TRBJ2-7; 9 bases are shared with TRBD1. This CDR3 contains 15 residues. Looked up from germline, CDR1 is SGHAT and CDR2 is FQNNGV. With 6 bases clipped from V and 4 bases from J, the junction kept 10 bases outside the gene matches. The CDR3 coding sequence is TGTGCCAGCAGGCGACCGGGACAGGGACAGTACGAGCAGTACTTC. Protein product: CASRRPGQGQYEQYF.

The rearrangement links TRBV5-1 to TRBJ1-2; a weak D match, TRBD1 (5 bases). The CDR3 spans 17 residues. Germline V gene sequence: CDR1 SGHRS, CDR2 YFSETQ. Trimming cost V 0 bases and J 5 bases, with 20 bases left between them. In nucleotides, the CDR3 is TGCGCCAGCAGCTTGGAGGGCAGGCTCCTTCAGGGATATGGCTACACCTTC. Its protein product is CASSLEGRLLQGYGYTF.

The chain's CDR3 is CASNPDRGEGNEQFF. For the CDR3, the DNA is TGTGCCAGCAATCCGGACAGGGGCGAAGGAAATGAGCAGTTCTTC. The chain employs TRBV6-5 and TRBJ2-1; 9 nucleotides match TRBD1. V trimming: 7 bases; J trimming: 7 bases; junction bases outside the gene matches: 11. Germline V gives CDR1 MNHEY, CDR2 SVGAGI. The CDR3 extends over 15 amino acids.

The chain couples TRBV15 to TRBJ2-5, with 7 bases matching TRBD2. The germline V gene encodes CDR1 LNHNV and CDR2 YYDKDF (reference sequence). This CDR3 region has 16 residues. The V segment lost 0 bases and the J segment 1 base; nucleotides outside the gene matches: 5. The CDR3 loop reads CATSRDLPGGQETQYF. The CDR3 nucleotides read TGTGCCACCAGCAGAGATTTGCCGGGAGGCCAAGAGACCCAGTACTTC.

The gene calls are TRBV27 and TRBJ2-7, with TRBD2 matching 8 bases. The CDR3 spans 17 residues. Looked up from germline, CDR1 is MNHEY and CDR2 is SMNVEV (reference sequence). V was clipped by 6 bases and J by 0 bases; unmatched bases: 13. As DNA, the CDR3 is TGTGCCAGCAGGTCTCCCCGGGGGGGCGACAGCTCCTACGAGCAGTACTTC. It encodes CASRSPRGGDSSYEQYF.

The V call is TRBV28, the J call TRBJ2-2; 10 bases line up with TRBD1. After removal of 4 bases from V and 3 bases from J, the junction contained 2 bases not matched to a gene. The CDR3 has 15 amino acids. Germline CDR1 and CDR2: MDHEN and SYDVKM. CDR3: CASSSGTGDTGELFF. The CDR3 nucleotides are TGTGCCAGCAGTTCCGGGACAGGGGACACCGGGGAGCTGTTTTTT.

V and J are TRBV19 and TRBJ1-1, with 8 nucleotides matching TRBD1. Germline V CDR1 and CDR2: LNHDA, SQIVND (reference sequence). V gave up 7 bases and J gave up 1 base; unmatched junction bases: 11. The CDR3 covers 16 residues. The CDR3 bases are TGTGCCAGTAATACAAGGACAGGGCGTGGGAACACTGAAGCTTTCTTT. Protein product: CASNTRTGRGNTEAFF.

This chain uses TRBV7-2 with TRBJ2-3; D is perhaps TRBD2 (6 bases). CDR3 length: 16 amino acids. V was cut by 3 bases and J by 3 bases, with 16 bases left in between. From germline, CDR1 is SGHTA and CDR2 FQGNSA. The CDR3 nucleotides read TGTGCCAGCAGCTTTGGGTTGGGGACTGCAACAGATACGCAGTATTTT. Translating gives CASSFGLGTATDTQYF.

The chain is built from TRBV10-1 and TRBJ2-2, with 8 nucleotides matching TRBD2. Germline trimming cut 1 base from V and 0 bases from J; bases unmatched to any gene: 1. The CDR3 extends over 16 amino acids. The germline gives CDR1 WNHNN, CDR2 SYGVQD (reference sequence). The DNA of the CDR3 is TGCGCCAGCAGTGAGTTTAGCGGGGCGAACACCGGGGAGCTGTTTTTT. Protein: CASSEFSGANTGELFF.

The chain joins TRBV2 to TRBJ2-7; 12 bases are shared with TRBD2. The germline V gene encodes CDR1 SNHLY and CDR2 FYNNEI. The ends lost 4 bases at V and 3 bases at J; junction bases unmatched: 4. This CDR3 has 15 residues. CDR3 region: CASSASGRDHYEQYF. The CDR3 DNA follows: TGTGCCAGCAGTGCTAGCGGGAGGGATCACTACGAGCAGTACTTC.